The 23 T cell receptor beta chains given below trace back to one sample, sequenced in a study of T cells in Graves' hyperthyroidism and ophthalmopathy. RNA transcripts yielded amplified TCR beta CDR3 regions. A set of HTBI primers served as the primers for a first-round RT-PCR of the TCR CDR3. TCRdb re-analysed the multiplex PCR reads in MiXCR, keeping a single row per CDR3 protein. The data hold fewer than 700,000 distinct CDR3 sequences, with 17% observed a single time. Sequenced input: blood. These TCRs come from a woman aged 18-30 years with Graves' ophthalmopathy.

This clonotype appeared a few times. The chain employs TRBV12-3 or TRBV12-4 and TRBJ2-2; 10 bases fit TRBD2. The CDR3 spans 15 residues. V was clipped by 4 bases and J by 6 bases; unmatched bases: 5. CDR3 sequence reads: CASSWEREGAGELFF. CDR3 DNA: TGTGCCAGCAGTTGGGAGCGGGAGGGGGCCGGGGAGCTGTTTTTT.

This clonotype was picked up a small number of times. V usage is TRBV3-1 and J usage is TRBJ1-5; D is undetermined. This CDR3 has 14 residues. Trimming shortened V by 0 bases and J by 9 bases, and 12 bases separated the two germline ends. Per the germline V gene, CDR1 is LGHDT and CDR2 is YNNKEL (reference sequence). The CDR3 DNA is TGTGCCAGCAGCCAAGATAACAGCCCAGTGCCCCAGCATTTT. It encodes CASSQDNSPVPQHF.

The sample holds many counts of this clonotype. CDR3 coding DNA: TGTGCCAGCAGTTTTCCTCGTAGGACAGGTTATAATTCACCCCTCCACTTT. Translating gives CASSFPRRTGYNSPLHF. The chain combines TRBV28 with TRBJ1-6; 7 bases match TRBD1. The CDR3 is made up of 17 amino acids. J gave up 4 bases and V 3 bases, and 9 bases lay outside the gene matches. The V gene's germline CDR1 is MDHEN and CDR2 SYDVKM.

CDR3 DNA: TGTGCCAGCAAGCGGGGGGGCTTTTTAGAGACCCAGTACTTC. It yields the protein CASKRGGFLETQYF. This rearrangement joins TRBV2 to TRBJ2-5, with TRBD2 matching 10 bases. The CDR3 is 14 amino acids. The V segment lost 7 bases and the J segment 4 bases; nucleotides outside the gene matches: 6. CDR1 SNHLY and CDR2 FYNNEI come from the germline V gene. The variable domain in full, with the rest retrieved from reference TRBV2 and TRBJ2-5, is EPEVTQTPSHQVTQMGQEVILRCVPISNHLYFYWYRQILGQKVEFLVSFYNNEISEKSEIFDDQFSVERPDGSNFTLKIRSTKLEDSAMYFCASKRGGFLETQYFGPGTRLLVL.

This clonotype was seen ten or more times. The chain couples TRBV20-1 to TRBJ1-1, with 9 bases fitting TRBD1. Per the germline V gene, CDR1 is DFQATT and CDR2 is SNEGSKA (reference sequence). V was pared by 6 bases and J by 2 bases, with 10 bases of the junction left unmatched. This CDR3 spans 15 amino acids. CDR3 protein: CSAIAPGQGNTEAFF. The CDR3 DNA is TGCAGTGCAATAGCCCCGGGACAGGGTAACACTGAAGCTTTCTTT.

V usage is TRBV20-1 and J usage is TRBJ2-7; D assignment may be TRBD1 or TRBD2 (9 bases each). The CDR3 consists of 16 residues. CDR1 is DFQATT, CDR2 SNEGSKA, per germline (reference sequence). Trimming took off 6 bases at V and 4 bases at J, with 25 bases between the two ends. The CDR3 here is CSASGLAGQGGYEQYF. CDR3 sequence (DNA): TGCAGTGCCTCCGGGCTAGCGGGACAGGGAGGGTACGAGCAGTACTTC.

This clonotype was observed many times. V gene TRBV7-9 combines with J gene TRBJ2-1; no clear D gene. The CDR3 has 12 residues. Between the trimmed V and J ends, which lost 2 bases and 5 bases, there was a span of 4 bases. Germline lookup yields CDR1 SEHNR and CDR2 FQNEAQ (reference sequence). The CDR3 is CASSLMDNEQFF. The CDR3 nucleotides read TGTGCCAGCAGCTTAATGGACAATGAGCAGTTCTTC.

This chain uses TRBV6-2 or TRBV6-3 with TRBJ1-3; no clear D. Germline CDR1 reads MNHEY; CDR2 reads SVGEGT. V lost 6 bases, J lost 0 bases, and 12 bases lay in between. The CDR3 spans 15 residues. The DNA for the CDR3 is TGTGCCAGCAGCCCCGGACGGGTCTCTGGAAACACCATATATTTT. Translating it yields CASSPGRVSGNTIYF.

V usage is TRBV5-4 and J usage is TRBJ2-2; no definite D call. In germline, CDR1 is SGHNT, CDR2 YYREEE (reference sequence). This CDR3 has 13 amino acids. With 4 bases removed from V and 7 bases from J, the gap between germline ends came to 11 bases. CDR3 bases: TGTGCCAGCAGCCGACCTGACCGCGGGGAGCTGTTTTTT. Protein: CASSRPDRGELFF.

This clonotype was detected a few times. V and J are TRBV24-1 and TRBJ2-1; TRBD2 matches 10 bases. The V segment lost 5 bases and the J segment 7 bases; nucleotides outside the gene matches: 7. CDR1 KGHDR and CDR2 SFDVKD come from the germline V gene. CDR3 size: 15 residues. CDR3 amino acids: CATSGLAGEINEQFF. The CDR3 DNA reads TGTGCCACCAGTGGGCTAGCGGGAGAGATTAATGAGCAGTTCTTC.

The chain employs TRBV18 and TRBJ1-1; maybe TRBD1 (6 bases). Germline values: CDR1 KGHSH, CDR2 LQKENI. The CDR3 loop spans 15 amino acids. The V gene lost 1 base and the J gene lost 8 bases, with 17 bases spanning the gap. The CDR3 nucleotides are TGTGCCAGCTCACCACATAGTTGGGAAACAGGGGAAGCTTTCTTT. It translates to CASSPHSWETGEAFF.

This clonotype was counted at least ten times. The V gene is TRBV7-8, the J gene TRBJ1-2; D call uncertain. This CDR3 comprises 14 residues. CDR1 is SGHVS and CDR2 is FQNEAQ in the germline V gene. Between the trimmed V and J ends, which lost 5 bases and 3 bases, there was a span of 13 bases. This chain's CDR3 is CASSVVRDHYGYTF. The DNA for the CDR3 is TGTGCCAGCAGCGTAGTGAGGGATCACTATGGCTACACCTTC.

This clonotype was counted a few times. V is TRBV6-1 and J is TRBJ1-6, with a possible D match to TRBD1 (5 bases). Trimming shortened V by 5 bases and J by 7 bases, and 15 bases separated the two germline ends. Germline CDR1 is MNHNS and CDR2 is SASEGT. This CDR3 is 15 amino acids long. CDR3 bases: TGTGCCAGCAGTCGGGACGGCCCTGGAAATTCACCCCTCCACTTT. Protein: CASSRDGPGNSPLHF.

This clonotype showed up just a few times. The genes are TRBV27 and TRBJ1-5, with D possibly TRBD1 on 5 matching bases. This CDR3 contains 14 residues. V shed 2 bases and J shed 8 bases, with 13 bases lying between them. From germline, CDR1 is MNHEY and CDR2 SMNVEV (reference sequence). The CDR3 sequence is CASSLNWGDEPQHF. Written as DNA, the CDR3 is TGTGCCAGCAGTTTAAATTGGGGGGACGAGCCCCAGCATTTT.

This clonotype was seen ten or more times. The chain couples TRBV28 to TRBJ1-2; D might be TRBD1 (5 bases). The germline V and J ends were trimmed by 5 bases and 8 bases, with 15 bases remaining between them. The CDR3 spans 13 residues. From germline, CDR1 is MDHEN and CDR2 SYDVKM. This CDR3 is CASSPRDDGGYTF. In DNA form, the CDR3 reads TGTGCCAGCAGTCCTCGGGACGACGGAGGCTACACCTTC.

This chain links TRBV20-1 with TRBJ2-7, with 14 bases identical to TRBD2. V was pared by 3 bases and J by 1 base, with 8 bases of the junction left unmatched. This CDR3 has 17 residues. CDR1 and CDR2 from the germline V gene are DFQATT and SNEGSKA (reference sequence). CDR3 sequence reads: CSARVGLAGVPSYEQYF. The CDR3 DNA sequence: TGCAGTGCTAGGGTGGGACTAGCGGGGGTACCGTCCTACGAGCAGTACTTC.

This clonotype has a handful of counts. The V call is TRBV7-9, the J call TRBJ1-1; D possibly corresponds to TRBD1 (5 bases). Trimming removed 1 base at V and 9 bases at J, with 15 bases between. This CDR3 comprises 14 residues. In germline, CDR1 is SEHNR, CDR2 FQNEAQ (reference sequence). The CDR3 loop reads CASSLGREGTQAFF. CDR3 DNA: TGTGCCAGCAGCTTAGGGCGGGAAGGGACCCAAGCTTTCTTT.

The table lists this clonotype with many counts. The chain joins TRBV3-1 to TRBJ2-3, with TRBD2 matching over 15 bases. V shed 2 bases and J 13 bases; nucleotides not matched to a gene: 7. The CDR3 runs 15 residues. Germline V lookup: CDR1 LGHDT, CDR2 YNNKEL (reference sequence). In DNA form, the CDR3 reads TGTGCCAGCAGCCAAAGGACTAGCGGGAGGGAATACGAGTATTTT. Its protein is CASSQRTSGREYEYF.

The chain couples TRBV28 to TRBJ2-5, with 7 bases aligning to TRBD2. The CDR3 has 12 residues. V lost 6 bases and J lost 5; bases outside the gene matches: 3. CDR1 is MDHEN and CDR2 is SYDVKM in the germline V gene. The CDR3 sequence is CASRSGGETQYF. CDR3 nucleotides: TGTGCCAGCAGGTCCGGGGGGGAGACCCAGTACTTC.

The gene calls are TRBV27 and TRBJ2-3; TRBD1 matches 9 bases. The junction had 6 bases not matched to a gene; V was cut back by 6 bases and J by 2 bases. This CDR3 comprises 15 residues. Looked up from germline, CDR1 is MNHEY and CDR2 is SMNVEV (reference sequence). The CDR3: CASSPDRGYTDTQYF. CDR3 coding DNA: TGTGCCAGCAGCCCGGACAGGGGCTACACAGATACGCAGTATTTT.

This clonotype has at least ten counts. The CDR3 nucleotides are TGTGCCTGGAGTGTACGGGGGGTTGAAAAACTGTTTTTT. As protein: CAWSVRGVEKLFF. J is TRBJ1-4 and V is TRBV30; D might be TRBD1 (5 bases). Trimming left V 0 bases short and J 7 bases short, with 9 bases between. Germline V gene sequence: CDR1 GTSNPN, CDR2 SVGIG (reference sequence). The CDR3 is 13 residues long. Drawing the rest from reference TRBV30 and TRBJ1-4, the complete variable domain is SQTIHQWPATLVQPVGSPLSLECTVEGTSNPNLYWYRQAAGRGLQLLFYSVGIGQISSEVPQNLSASRPQDRQFILSSKKLLLSDSGFYLCAWSVRGVEKLFFGSGTQLSVL.

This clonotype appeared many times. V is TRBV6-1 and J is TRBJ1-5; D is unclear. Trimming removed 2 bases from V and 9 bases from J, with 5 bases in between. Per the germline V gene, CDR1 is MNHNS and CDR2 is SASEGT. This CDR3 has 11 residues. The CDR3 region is CASSEIRPQHF. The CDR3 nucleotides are TGTGCCAGCAGTGAAATAAGGCCCCAGCATTTT.

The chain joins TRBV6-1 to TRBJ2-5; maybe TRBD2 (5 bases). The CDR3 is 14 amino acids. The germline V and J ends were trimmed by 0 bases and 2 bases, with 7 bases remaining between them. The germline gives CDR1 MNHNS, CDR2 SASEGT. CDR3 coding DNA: TGTGCCAGCAGTGAAGCTCGGGGTCAAGAGACCCAGTACTTC. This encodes CASSEARGQETQYF.